This is a list of T cell receptor beta chains from one sample in a study of cytomegalovirus exposure and HLA in healthy donors. Libraries were prepared by immunoSEQ multiplex PCR; TCRdb keeps only in-frame clonotypes and omits some of them. The repertoire table contains approximately 100,000 clones. The sample was PBMCs. The receptors here all came from a man aged 50-59 years in good health and CMV-seronegative. CDR3s leave out the opening cysteine and the closing phenylalanine or tryptophan. Fields, in order: V gene, CDR3 length, J gene, CDR3 protein.

TRBV4-2	13	-	ASSPRAGGTYEQY
TRBV6-5	12	TRBJ2-1	ASSRGTSGHEQF
TRBV9	12	TRBJ2-7	ASSSSISSYEQY
TRBV7-9	14	TRBJ2-1	ASSPGTSGRANEQF
TRBV2	14	TRBJ2-5	ASSGGGLSTGETQY
TRBV4-1	12	TRBJ1-1	ASSNLMGGTEAF
TRBV9	9	TRBJ1-2	ASSSRNGYT
TRBV29-1	13	TRBJ2-5	SVSEAGGPVETQY
TRBV27	11	TRBJ2-7	ASATGRAREQY
TRBV6-5	11	TRBJ2-1	ASRTPKYNEQF
TRBV19	12	TRBJ2-7	ASSLVRGSYEQY
TRBV30	11	TRBJ1-1	ARSGQPNTEAF
TRBV14	13	TRBJ2-2	ASSQAPRVVGELF
TRBV6-6	10	TRBJ1-5	ASSLPNQPQH
TRBV7-9	15	TRBJ2-5	ASSERTGGERQETQY
TRBV7-2	13	TRBJ1-5	ASSSVQGVVQPQH
TRBV5-1	12	TRBJ1-1	ASSLFDNNSEAF
TRBV11-2	13	TRBJ2-7	ASSGPGPNWVEQY
TRBV7-2	12	TRBJ1-2	ASSIGQGTYGYT
TRBV29-1	7	TRBJ1-2	SVEEGDT
TRBV7-6	16	TRBJ1-2	ASSLVPPAGGRDYGYT
TRBV7-2	13	TRBJ1-1	ASSRGRSGVTEAF
TRBV29-1	14	TRBJ2-6	SVTGTGGSGANVLT
TRBV9	12	TRBJ1-4	ASSVRATGEKLF
TRBV19	14	TRBJ1-6	ASSTPNTGGNSPLH
TRBV4-1	16	TRBJ1-5	ASSQDIPPGSPLQPQH
TRBV15	18	TRBJ1-5	ATSRVSRDRGQGGNQPQH
TRBV7-2	11	TRBJ1-1	ASSLEGRTEAF
TRBV19	15	TRBJ1-5	ASTNPGTGGSNQPQH
TRBV19	11	TRBJ1-2	ASSIGREYGYT
TRBV5-4	13	TRBJ2-1	ASSFTSGDLNEQF
TRBV18	14	TRBJ1-1	ASSPTDRGRSAEAF
TRBV5-8	13	TRBJ1-5	ASSKQGRRNQPQH
TRBV10-1	13	TRBJ2-7	ASSDPGTGKDEQY
TRBV29-1	12	TRBJ1-2	SAGQGIGIGGYT
TRBV5-1	13	TRBJ1-2	ASSLDPGGSYGYT
TRBV7-2	11	TRBJ2-7	ASGLAGSYEQY
TRBV6-5	12	TRBJ1-1	ASSYRGLNTEAF
TRBV7-9	13	TRBJ2-1	ASSLMAGGPDEQF
TRBV7-2	13	TRBJ2-2	ASSRDRGSAGELF
TRBV19	11	TRBJ1-2	ASEERQARGYT
TRBV7-9	15	TRBJ1-1	ASSLRTGEWVNTEAF
TRBV5-4	13	TRBJ2-7	ASSPGTSGGYEQY
TRBV30	11	TRBJ2-3	AWRGLAPDTQY
TRBV12-5	12	TRBJ1-3	ASGPSGVQNTIY
TRBV12-5	12	TRBJ1-1	ASGLARVPPEAF
TRBV18	11	TRBJ1-2	ASSPGAGGGYT
TRBV7-8	12	TRBJ1-5	ASSRDRGVQPQH
TRBV7-2	12	TRBJ2-5	ASSPGLAQETQY
TRBV13	12	TRBJ2-7	ASSSGTASYEQY
TRBV9	14	TRBJ2-7	ASSPRLGPRPYEQY
TRBV6-6	11	TRBJ2-7	ASRRDYRREQY
TRBV6-1	8	TRBJ1-2	ATFGYGYT
TRBV6-6	9	TRBJ2-7	ASKQSYEQY
TRBV27	11	TRBJ2-7	ASSFRSSYEQY
TRBV7-9	15	TRBJ1-5	ASSFGSSGAGNQPQH
TRBV30	13	TRBJ2-6	AWSVLLSGANVLT
TRBV6-5	14	TRBJ2-2	ASSFPSGGNTGELF
TRBV7-2	11	TRBJ1-1	ASSLERNTEAF
TRBV6-5	11	TRBJ1-2	ASSGGQHYGYT